A selection of T cell receptor beta chains follows, all from one sample in a study of CD8 T cells in ankylosing spondylitis. TCRdb recomputed calls from the 5' RACE reads with MiXCR, one row per CDR3 protein. This sample has about 800,000 distinct CDR3 sequences, with approximately 10% found just once. Sequenced material: blood, either unsorted or a sorted T cell fraction (not recorded which). Every receptor here comes from a male donor with ankylosing spondylitis. The CDR3 runs from the conserved cysteine through the conserved F or W. Fields, in order: D gene, clone size, J gene, V gene, CDR3 DNA, CDR3 protein. The D gene is left open where the match is weak. The size entry is marked missing in some rows and otherwise reads once, few, many or a size class.

.	.	TRBJ1-6	TRBV20-1	TGCAGTGCTAGAGAAGTACCCCTGCACCACTTT	CSAREVPLHHF
TRBD1	many	TRBJ2-7	TRBV6-1	TGTGCCAGCAGCTCCCGGGACAGGGGAATCTACGAGCAGTACTTC	CASSSRDRGIYEQYF
TRBD1	few	TRBJ2-5	TRBV5-1	TGCGCCAGCAGCTTACAGGACAGGCGAGAGACCCAGTACTTC	CASSLQDRRETQYF
.	few	TRBJ2-5	TRBV10-3	TGTGCCATCAGTGAGTGGACGGAAGAGACCCAGTACTTC	CAISEWTEETQYF
.	many	TRBJ2-2	TRBV29-1	TGCAGCGCACAGGTTTCGGGCACCGGGGAGCTGTTTTTT	CSAQVSGTGELFF
.	.	TRBJ2-1	TRBV2	TGTGCCAGCACCCTGGACCTGGATATTGAGCAGTTCTTC	CASTLDLDIEQFF
TRBD2	.	TRBJ2-3	TRBV5-1	TGCGCCAGCAGCATTTATAGCGGGAGGCCCACAGATACGCAGTATTTT	CASSIYSGRPTDTQYF
TRBD2	.	TRBJ2-3	TRBV5-1	TGCGCCAGCAGCACGGGAGGGGACGGAGATACGCAGTATTTT	CASSTGGDGDTQYF
TRBD1	.	TRBJ1-1	TRBV11-2	TGTGCCAGCAGCTCCTCCAGGACAGGGGAAAACACTGAAGCTTTCTTT	CASSSSRTGENTEAFF
TRBD1	few	TRBJ2-1	TRBV20-1	TGCAGTGCTACGCTCACAGGGGCCTCCTACAATGAGCAGTTCTTC	CSATLTGASYNEQFF
.	few	TRBJ1-6	TRBV12-3/TRBV12-4	TGTGCCAGCAGTTTCTCCCTTAGGCCCTCCTATAATTCACCCCTCCACTTT	CASSFSLRPSYNSPLHF
.	many	TRBJ1-4	TRBV20-1	TGCAGTGCCGAGCGTGGACTTGGGACGGTCCCGAGTTTT	CSAERGLGTVPSF
TRBD2	few	TRBJ2-7	TRBV30	TGTGCCTGGAGTAAGGCGGGAGTCGGATACGAGCAGTACTTC	CAWSKAGVGYEQYF
TRBD1	few	TRBJ1-1	TRBV5-1	TGCGCCAGCAGCGGACAGGGGGAAGGCACTGAAGCTTTCTTT	CASSGQGEGTEAFF
.	.	TRBJ2-3	TRBV5-6	TGTGCCAGCAGCTTCCCGTCGGGACCAGATACGCAGTATTTT	CASSFPSGPDTQYF
.	few	TRBJ2-2	TRBV20-1	TGCAGTGCTAGGAGGTCCGGGAACACCGGGGAGCTGTTTTTT	CSARRSGNTGELFF
TRBD1	.	TRBJ2-7	TRBV5-1	TGCGCCAGCAGCCCCGGGACAGGGGAGATCTACGAGCAGTACTTC	CASSPGTGEIYEQYF
.	few	TRBJ1-1	TRBV20-1	TGCAGTGCTGAGGGGCGCGGGAACACTGAAGCTTTCTTT	CSAEGRGNTEAFF
TRBD1	.	TRBJ2-3	TRBV20-1	TGCAGTGCATACCGGGACAGGGGGCGCGGAACAGATACGCAGTATTTT	CSAYRDRGRGTDTQYF
TRBD1	few	TRBJ1-4	TRBV10-3	TGTGCCATCACCAAGGACAGGGGTAATGAAAAACTGTTTTTT	CAITKDRGNEKLFF
.	.	TRBJ1-2	TRBV4-3	TGCGCCAGCAGCCAAGTGGTTCTTGGTAATTATGGCTACACCTTC	CASSQVVLGNYGYTF
TRBD2	.	TRBJ2-1	TRBV28	TGTGCCAGCAGTCGAGGGGTAGCGGGGGTTAGTTTATATGAGCAGTTCTTC	CASSRGVAGVSLYEQFF
.	.	TRBJ1-4	TRBV7-9	TGTGCCAGCAGCTTGCAGGCGGGGAATGAAAAACTGTTTTTT	CASSLQAGNEKLFF
.	few	TRBJ1-2	TRBV6-1	TGTGCCAGCAGTGAGGGAAACAGGGAAAATGGCTACACCTTC	CASSEGNRENGYTF
.	.	TRBJ2-7	TRBV28	TGTGCCAGCAGTTTACTTGGACAGACCTACGAGCAGTACTTC	CASSLLGQTYEQYF
TRBD1	.	TRBJ2-4	TRBV10-3	TGTGCCATCAGTGCCGAACAGGGGGGAAACATTCAGTACTTC	CAISAEQGGNIQYF
.	many	TRBJ1-6	TRBV6-5	TGTGCCAGCAGTTACCAGGGAAGGGATTCACCCCTCCACTTT	CASSYQGRDSPLHF
TRBD1	.	TRBJ1-2	TRBV5-5	TGTGCCAGCAGCGTCGATGAACAGGGGGCGGTTATTTATGGCTACACCTTC	CASSVDEQGAVIYGYTF
.	many	TRBJ2-1	TRBV6-2/TRBV6-3	TGTGCCAGCAGTACTGGGGTTGGGGTCTACAATGAGCAGTTCTTC	CASSTGVGVYNEQFF
.	.	TRBJ1-3	TRBV30	TGTGCCTGGAGCCGCGACTCTGGAAACACCATATATTTT	CAWSRDSGNTIYF
.	few	TRBJ1-4	TRBV6-1	TGTGCCAGCAGTCTCCAGGAAGGTGAAAAACTGTTTTTT	CASSLQEGEKLFF
.	few	TRBJ2-1	TRBV5-1	TGCGCCAGCAGCTTGGACGGGGAGTCCTACAATGAGCAGTTCTTC	CASSLDGESYNEQFF
.	.	TRBJ1-5	TRBV5-1	TGCGCCAGCAGCTTCGACATTGAACAGCCCCAGCATTTT	CASSFDIEQPQHF
.	.	TRBJ2-7	TRBV27	TGTGCCAGCAGTCCCGGCTGGTCCTACGAGCAGTACTTC	CASSPGWSYEQYF
.	many	TRBJ1-1	TRBV6-5	TGTGCCAGCAGTTACTCGGGACAACTGAACACTGAAGCTTTCTTT	CASSYSGQLNTEAFF
.	many	TRBJ1-2	TRBV4-3	TGCGCCAGCAGCCAAGATCCGCTCCGCTGGGGCTACACCTTC	CASSQDPLRWGYTF